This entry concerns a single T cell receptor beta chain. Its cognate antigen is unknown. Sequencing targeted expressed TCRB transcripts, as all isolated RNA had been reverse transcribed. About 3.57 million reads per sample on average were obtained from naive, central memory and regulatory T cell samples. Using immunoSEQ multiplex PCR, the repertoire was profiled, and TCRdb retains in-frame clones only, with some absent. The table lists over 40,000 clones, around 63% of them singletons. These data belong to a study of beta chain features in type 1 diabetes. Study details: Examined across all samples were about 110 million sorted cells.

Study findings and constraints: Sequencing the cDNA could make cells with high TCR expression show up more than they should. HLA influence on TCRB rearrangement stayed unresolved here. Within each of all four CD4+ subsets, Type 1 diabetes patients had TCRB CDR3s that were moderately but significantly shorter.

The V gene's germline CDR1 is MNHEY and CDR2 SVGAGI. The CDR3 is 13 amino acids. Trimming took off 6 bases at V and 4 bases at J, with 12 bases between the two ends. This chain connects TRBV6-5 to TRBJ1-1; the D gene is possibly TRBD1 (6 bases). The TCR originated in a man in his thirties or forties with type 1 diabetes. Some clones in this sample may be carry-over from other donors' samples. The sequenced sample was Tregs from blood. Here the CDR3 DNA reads TGTGCCAGCAGAACCCAGGGGACCACTGAAGCTTTCTTT. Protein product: CASRTQGTTEAFF.